This T cell receptor beta chain originates from a study of blood T cell repertoires in COVID-19. CDR3 size: 13 residues. The germline V gene has CDR1 SEHNR and CDR2 FQNEAQ (reference sequence). V gave up 1 base and J gave up 4 bases; unmatched junction bases: 0. A Seattle source enrolled patients during active infection and followed them longitudinally. Clones were read by immunoSEQ multiplex PCR, and TCRdb kept only the in-frame ones, dropping some. This table has under 200,000 clones, about 86% appearing once. V usage is TRBV7-9 and J usage is TRBJ2-7; 8 bases line up with TRBD2. The source is a woman aged 55 to 70 with COVID-19, enrolled during active disease. What was sequenced was peripheral blood. This chain's CDR3 is CASSLGGRYEQYF. The CDR3 coding sequence is TGTGCCAGCAGCTTAGGCGGGAGGTACGAGCAGTACTTC.